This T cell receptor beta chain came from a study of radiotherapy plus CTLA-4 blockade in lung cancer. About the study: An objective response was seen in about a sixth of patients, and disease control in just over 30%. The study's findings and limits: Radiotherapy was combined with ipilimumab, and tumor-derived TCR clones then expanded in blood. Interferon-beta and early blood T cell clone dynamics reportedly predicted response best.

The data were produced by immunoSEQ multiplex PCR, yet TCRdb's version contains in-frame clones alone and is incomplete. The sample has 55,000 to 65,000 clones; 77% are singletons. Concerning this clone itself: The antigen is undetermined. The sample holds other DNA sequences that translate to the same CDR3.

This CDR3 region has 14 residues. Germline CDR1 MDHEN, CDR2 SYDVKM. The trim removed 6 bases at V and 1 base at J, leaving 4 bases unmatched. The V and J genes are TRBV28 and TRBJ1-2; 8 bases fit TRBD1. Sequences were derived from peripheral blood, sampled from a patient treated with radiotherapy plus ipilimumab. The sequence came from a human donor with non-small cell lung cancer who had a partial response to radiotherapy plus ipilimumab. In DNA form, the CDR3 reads TGTGCCAGCAGCCGTACAGGGGGTAACTATGGCTACACCTTC. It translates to CASSRTGGNYGYTF.